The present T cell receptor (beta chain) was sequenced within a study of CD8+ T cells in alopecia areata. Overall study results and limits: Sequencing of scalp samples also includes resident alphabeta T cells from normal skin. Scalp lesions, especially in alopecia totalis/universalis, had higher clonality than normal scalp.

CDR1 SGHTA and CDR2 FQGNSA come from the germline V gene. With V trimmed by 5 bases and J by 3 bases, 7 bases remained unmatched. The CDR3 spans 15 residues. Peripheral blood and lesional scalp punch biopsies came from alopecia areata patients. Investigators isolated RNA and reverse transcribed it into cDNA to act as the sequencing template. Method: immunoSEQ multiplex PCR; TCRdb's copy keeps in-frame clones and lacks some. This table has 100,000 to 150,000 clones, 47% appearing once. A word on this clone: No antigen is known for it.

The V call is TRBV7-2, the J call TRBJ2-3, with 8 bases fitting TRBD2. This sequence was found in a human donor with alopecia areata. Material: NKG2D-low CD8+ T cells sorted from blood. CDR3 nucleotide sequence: TGTGCCAGCAGCCTCACTAGCGGCCCGACAGATACGCAGTATTTT. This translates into CASSLTSGPTDTQYF.